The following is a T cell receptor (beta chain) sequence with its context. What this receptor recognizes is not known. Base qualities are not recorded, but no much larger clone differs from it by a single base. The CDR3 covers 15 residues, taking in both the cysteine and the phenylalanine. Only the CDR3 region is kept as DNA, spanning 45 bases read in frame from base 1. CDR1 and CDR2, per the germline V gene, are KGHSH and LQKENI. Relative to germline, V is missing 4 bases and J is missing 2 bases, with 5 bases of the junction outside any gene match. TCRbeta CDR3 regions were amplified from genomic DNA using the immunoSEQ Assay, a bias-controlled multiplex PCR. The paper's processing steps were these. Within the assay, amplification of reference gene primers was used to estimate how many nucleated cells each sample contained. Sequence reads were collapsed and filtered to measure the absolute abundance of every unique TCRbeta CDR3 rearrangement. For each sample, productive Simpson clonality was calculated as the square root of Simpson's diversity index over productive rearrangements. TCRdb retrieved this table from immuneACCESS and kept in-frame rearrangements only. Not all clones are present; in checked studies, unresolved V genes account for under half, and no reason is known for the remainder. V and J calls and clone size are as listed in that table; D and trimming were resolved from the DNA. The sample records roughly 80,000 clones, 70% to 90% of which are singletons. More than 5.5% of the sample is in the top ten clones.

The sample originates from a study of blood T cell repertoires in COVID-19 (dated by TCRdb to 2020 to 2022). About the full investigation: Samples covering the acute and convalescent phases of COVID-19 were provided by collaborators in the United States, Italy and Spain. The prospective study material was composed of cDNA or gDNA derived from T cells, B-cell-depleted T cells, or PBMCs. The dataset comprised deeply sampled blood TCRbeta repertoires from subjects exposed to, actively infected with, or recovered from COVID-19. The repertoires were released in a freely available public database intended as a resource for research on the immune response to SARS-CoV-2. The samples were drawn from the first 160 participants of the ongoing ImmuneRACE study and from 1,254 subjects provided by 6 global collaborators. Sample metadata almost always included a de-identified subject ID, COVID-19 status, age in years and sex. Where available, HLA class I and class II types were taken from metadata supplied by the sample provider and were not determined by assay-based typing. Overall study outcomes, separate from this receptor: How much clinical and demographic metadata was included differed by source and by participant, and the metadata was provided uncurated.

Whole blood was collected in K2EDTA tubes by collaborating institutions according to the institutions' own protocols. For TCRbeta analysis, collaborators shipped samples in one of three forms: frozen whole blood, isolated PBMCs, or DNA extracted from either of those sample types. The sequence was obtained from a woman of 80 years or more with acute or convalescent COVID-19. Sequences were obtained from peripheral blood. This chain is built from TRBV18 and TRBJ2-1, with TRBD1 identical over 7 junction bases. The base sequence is TGTGCCAGCTCACTGCGACAGGGACCCTACAATGAGCAGTTCTTC. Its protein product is CASSLRQGPYNEQFF.